This T cell receptor beta chain was captured by sequencing in a study of blood T cell repertoires in COVID-19 (TCRdb year 2020). Background on the whole study: Samples from collaborators originated in the United States, Italy and Spain and spanned both the acute and convalescent phases of COVID-19. The prospective study material was composed of cDNA or gDNA derived from T cells, B-cell-depleted T cells, or PBMCs. Subjects who had been exposed to COVID-19, were actively infected with it, or had recovered from it provided the deeply sampled blood TCRbeta repertoires that made up the dataset. The repertoires were released in a freely available public database meant as a resource for research on the immune response to SARS-CoV-2. The samples were drawn from the first 160 participants of the ongoing ImmuneRACE study and from over a thousand subjects provided by 6 global collaborators. Nearly every sample came with metadata listing a de-identified subject ID, COVID-19 status, age in years and sex. Where available, HLA class I and class II types were taken from metadata supplied by the sample provider and were not determined by assay-based typing. The research as a whole found: Clinical and demographic metadata were provided uncurated, with the amount varying by source and participant.

TCRbeta CDR3 regions were amplified from genomic DNA by means of the immunoSEQ Assay, a bias-controlled multiplex PCR. The original pipeline was this. Nucleated cell counts per sample were estimated from amplification of reference gene primers within the assay. To quantify the absolute abundance of each unique TCRbeta CDR3 rearrangement, sequence reads were collapsed and filtered. Productive Simpson clonality was computed per sample as the square root of Simpson's diversity index over productive rearrangements. The immuneACCESS repertoire file appears here via TCRdb, limited to in-frame rearrangements. These files lack a portion of the clones; in checked studies, under half of the deficit traces to unresolved V genes, and the cause of the others is not known. V and J calls and clone size are as listed in that table; D and trimming were resolved from the DNA. The table for this sample lists about 330,000 clones; around 87% of them were counted only once. About 5% of the sample is held by the ten biggest clonotypes.

Including the terminal cysteine and phenylalanine, the CDR3 comprises 13 residues. The read is trimmed to its CDR3 DNA, 39 bases read in frame from base 1. The trim is 2 bases for V and 4 bases for J, with a gap of 9 bases between the germline ends. The germline V gene supplies CDR1 MNHEY and CDR2 SVGAGI. Participants in the prospective study were enrolled through a virtual design, were aged roughly 18 to 100 years, and lived in approximately 25 United States geographic areas. In the prospective study, participants were assigned to cohorts based on the clinical history participants reported in a screening survey and a study questionnaire. Recovered participants in ImmuneRACE Cohort 3 were defined by two consecutive negative NP/OP PCR tests, clearance by a healthcare professional, or resolution of symptoms. In the prospective study, whole blood, serum and a nasopharyngeal or oropharyngeal swab were collected from each participant by mobile phlebotomists. Over a 2-month period, participants in the prospective study had the option of providing additional blood draws and questionnaires. Before DNA extraction, blood samples from the prospective study were shipped at room temperature or frozen.

In regard to this clone: Its antigen is unknown. No per-base quality is available; no much larger clone lies one base away.

Sequenced: PBMCs or T cells enriched from blood (not recorded which). This receptor was obtained from a woman aged 25 to 39 who had recovered from COVID-19. Recombination linked TRBV6-5 to TRBJ2-7; a tentative D match to TRBD1 spans 5 bases. The CDR3 in this case is CASSYKTGYEQYF. In nucleotide form, the sequence is TGTGCCAGCAGTTACAAAACAGGATACGAGCAGTACTTC.